This TCR beta chain was retrieved from a study of blood T cell repertoires in COVID-19. Per germline, CDR1 SGHNT and CDR2 YYREEE (reference sequence). V was clipped by 1 base and J by 7 bases; unmatched bases: 11. CDR3 length equals 16 residues. TCRdb's table, derived via immunoSEQ multiplex PCR, lists solely in-frame clones and lacks some. The table records under 400,000 clones, roughly 88% of them present only once. This chain connects TRBV5-4 to TRBJ2-5; 9 nucleotides match TRBD2. The source is a young woman with COVID-19, enrolled during active disease. What was sequenced was peripheral blood. The CDR3 DNA follows: TGTGCCAGCAGCTTGATTAGCGGGGGCGCCGGTGGGACCCAGTACTTC. Translation gives CASSLISGGAGGTQYF.